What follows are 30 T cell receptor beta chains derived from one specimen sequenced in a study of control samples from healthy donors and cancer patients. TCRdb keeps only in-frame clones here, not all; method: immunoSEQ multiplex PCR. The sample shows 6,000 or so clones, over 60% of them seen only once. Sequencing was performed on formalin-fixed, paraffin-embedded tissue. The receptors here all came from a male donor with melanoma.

The CDR3 reads CASRPPLGEQYF. The CDR3, as DNA: TGTGCCAGCAGACCTCCACTTGGCGAGCAGTACTTC. This rearrangement joins TRBV28 to TRBJ2-7; no clear D. The V gene lost 6 bases and the J gene lost 6 bases, with 12 bases spanning the gap. The CDR3 length is 12 residues. Per germline, CDR1 MDHEN and CDR2 SYDVKM.

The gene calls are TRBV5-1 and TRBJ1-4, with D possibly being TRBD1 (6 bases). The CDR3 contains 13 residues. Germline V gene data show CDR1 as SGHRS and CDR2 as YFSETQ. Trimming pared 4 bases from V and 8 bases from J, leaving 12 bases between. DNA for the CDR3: TGCGCCAGCAGCCCGAACAGGGAAGAAAAACTGTTTTTT. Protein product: CASSPNREEKLFF.

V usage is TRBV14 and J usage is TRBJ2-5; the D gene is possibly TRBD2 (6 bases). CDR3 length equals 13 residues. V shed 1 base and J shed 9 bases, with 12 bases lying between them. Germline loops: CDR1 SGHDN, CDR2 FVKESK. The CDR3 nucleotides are TGTGCCAGCAGCCAAGGCCGGGGCGGGGCCCAGTACTTC. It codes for CASSQGRGGAQYF.

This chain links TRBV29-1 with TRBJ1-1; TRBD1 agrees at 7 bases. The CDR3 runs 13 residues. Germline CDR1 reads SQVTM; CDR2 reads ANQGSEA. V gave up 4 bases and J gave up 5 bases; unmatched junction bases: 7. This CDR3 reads CSVAPRGKTEAFF. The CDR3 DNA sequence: TGCAGCGTTGCTCCCAGGGGGAAGACTGAAGCTTTCTTT.

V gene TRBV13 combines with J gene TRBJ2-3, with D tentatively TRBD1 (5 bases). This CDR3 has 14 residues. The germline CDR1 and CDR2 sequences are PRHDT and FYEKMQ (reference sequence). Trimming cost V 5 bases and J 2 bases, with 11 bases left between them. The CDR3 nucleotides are TGTGCCAGCAGCACACGACAGCTCACAGATACGCAGTATTTT. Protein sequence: CASSTRQLTDTQYF. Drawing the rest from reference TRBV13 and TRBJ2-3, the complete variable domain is AAGVIQSPRHLIKEKRETATLKCYPIPRHDTVYWYQQGPGQDPQFLISFYEKMQSDKGSIPDRFSAQQFSDYHSELNMSSLELGDSALYFCASSTRQLTDTQYFGPGTRLTVL.

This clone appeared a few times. The CDR3 spells CASSTWGRDEQFF. In DNA, the CDR3 is TGTGCCAGCAGCACTTGGGGGAGGGATGAGCAGTTCTTC. The J gene is TRBJ2-1, the V gene TRBV21-1; the D segment call TRBD2 is taken from the table without a DNA check. TRBV21-1 is designated a pseudogene. This CDR3 region has 13 residues.

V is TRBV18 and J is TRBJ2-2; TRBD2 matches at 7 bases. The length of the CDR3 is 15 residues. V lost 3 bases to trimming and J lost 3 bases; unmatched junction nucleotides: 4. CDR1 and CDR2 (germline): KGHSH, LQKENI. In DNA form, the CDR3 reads TGTGCCAGCTCACCCCGACTAGCCGACACCGGGGAGCTGTTTTTT. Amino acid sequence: CASSPRLADTGELFF.

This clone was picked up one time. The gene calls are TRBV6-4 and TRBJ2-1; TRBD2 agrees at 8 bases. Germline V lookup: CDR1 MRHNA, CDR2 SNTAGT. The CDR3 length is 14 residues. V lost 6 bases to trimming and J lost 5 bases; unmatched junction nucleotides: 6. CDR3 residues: CASSAGTRHNEQFF. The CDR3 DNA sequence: TGTGCCAGCAGCGCCGGGACTAGACACAATGAGCAGTTCTTC.

CDR3 loop: CASSLGAGGPRETQYF. CDR3 sequence (DNA): TGTGCCAGCAGCTTAGGAGCGGGAGGGCCTCGGGAGACCCAGTACTTC. This chain connects TRBV7-9 to TRBJ2-5, with TRBD2 matching 10 bases. The V and J ends lost 1 base and 5 bases, in that order; junction bases with no gene match: 7. CDR3 size: 16 residues. The V gene's germline CDR1 is SEHNR and CDR2 FQNEAQ (reference sequence).

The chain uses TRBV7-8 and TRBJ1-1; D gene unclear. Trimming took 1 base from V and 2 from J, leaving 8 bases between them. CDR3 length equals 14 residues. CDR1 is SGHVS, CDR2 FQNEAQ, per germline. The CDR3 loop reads CASSLVSGNTEAFF. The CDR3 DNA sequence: TGTGCCAGCAGCTTAGTGAGCGGCAACACTGAAGCTTTCTTT.

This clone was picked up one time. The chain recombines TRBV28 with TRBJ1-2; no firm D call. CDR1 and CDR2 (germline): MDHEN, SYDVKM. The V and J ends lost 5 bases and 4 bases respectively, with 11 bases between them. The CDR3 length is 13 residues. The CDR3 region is CASSPENPYGYTF. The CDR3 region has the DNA TGTGCCAGCAGTCCCGAGAACCCCTATGGCTACACCTTC.

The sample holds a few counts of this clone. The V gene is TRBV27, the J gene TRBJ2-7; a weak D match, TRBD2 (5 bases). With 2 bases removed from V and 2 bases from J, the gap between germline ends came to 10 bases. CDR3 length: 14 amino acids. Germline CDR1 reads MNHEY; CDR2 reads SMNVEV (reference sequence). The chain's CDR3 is CASSLSGNAYEQYF. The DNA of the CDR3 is TGTGCCAGCAGTTTAAGCGGAAACGCCTACGAGCAGTACTTC.

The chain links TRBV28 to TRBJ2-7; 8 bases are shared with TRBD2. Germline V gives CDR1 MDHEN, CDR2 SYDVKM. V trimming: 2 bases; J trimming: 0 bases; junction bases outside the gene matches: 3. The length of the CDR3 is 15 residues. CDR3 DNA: TGTGCCAGCAGTTTACTAGCGGGTCCCTCCTACGAGCAGTACTTC. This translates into CASSLLAGPSYEQYF.

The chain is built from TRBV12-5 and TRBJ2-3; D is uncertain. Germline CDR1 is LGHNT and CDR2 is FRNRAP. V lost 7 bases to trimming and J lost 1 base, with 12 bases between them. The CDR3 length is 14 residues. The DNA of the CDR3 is TGTGCTAGTGCCCTGAAGGGCGGCACAGATACGCAGTATTTT. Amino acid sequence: CASALKGGTDTQYF.

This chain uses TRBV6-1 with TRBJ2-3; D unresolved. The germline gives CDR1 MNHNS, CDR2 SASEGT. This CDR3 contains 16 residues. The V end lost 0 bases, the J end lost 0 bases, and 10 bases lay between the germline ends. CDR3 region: CASSEAPTASTDTQYF. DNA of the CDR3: TGTGCCAGCAGTGAAGCTCCTACGGCCAGCACAGATACGCAGTATTTT.

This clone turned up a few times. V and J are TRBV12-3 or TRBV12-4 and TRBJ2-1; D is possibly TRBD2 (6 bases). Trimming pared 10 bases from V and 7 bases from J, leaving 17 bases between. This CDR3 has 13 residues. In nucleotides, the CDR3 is TGTGCCATCGCCGGGACTTGGGGTAATGAGCAGTTCTTC. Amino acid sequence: CAIAGTWGNEQFF.

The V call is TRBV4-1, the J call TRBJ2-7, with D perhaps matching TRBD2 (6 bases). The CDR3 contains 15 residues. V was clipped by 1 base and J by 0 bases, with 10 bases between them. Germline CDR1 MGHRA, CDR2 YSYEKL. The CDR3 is CASSQAPSASYEQYF. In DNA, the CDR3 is TGCGCCAGCAGCCAAGCGCCTAGCGCCTCCTACGAGCAGTACTTC.

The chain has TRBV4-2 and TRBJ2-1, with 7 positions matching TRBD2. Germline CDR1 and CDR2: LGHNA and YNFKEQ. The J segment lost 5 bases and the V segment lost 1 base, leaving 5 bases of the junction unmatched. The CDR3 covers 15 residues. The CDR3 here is CASSQVWEGDNEQFF. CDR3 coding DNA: TGTGCCAGCAGCCAAGTGTGGGAGGGCGACAATGAGCAGTTCTTC.

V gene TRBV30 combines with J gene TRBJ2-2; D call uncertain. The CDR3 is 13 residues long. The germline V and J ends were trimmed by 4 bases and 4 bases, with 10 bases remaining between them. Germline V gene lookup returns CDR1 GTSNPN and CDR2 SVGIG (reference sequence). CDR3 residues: CAWNRAGTGELFF. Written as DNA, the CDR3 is TGTGCCTGGAATAGAGCAGGCACCGGGGAGCTGTTTTTT.

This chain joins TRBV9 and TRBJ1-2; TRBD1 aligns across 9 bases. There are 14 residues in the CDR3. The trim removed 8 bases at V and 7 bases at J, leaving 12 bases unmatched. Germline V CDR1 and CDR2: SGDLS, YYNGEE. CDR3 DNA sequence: TGTGCCAGTGAGCCCTGGACAGGGGAAGCTGGCTACACCTTC. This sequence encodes CASEPWTGEAGYTF.

This CDR3 is CATSERTLYNEQFF. The CDR3 DNA reads as TGTGCCACCAGTGAAAGGACTCTCTACAATGAGCAGTTCTTC. The chain has TRBV24-1 and TRBJ2-1, with D possibly matching TRBD2 (5 bases). CDR3 size: 14 residues. Deletions cut 4 bases from V and 3 bases from J, with 9 bases between. Looked up from germline, CDR1 is KGHDR and CDR2 is SFDVKD.

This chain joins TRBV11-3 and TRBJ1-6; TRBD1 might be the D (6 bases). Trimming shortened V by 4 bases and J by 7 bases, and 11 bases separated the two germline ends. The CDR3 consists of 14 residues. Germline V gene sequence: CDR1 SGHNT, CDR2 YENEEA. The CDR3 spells CASSSGTPNSPLHF. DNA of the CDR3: TGTGCCAGCAGCTCCGGGACACCAAATTCACCCCTCCACTTT.

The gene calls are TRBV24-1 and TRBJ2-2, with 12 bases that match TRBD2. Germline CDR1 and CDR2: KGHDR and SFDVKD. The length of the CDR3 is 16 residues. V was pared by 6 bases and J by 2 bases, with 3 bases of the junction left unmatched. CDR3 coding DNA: TGTGCCACCAGTACGACTAGCGGGGGAAACACCGGGGAGCTGTTTTTT. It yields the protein CATSTTSGGNTGELFF.

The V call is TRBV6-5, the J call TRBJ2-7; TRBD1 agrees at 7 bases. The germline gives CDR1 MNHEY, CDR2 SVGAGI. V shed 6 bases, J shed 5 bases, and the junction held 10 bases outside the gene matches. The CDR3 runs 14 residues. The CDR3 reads CASSLSTGPDEQYF. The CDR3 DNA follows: TGTGCCAGCAGCCTATCGACAGGGCCCGACGAGCAGTACTTC.

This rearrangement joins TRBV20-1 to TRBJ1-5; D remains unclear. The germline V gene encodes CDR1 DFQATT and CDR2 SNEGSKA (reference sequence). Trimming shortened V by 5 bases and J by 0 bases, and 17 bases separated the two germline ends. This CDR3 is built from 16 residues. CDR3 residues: CSARDAETPSNQPQHF. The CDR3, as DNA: TGCAGTGCTCGTGACGCCGAGACACCTAGCAATCAGCCCCAGCATTTT.

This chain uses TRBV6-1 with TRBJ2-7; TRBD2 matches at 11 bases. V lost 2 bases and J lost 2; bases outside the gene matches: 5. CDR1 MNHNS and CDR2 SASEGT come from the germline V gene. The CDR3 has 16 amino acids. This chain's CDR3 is CASSEQGTSGPYEQYF. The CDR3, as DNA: TGTGCCAGCAGTGAACAAGGGACTAGCGGCCCCTACGAGCAGTACTTC.

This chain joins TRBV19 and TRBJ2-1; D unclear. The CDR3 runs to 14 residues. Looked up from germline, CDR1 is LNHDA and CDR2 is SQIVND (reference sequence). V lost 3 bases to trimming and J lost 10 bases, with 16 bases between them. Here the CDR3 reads CASSIAITLGEQFF. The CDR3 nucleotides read TGTGCCAGTAGTATTGCAATTACCCTTGGGGAGCAGTTCTTC. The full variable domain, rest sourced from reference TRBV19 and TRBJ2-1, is DGGITQSPKYLFRKEGQNVTLSCEQNLNHDAMYWYRQDPGQGLRLIYYSQIVNDFQKGDIAEGYSVSREKKESFPLTVTSAQKNPTAFYLCASSIAITLGEQFFGPGTRLTVL.

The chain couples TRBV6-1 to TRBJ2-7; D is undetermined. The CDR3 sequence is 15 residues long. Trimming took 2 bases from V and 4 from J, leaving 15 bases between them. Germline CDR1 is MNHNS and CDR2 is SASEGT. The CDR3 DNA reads TGTGCCAGCAGTGAACGTTGGCGGACCTTATACGAGCAGTACTTC. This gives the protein CASSERWRTLYEQYF.

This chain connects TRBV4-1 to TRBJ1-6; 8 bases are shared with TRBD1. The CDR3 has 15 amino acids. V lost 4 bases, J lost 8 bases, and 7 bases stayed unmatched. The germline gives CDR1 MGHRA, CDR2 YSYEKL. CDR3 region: CASSLSDRGYSPLHF. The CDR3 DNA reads TGCGCCAGCAGCCTCTCCGACAGGGGTTATTCACCCCTCCACTTT.

The DNA of the CDR3 is TGTGCCAGTAGTATACGGTCTAGCGGGAGTTCTGGAAACATTCAGTACTTC. Encoded protein: CASSIRSSGSSGNIQYF. The genes are TRBV19 and TRBJ2-4; 10 nucleotides line up with TRBD2. The V and J ends lost 2 bases and 6 bases, in that order; junction bases with no gene match: 10. In germline, CDR1 is LNHDA, CDR2 SQIVND (reference sequence). The CDR3 covers 17 residues.